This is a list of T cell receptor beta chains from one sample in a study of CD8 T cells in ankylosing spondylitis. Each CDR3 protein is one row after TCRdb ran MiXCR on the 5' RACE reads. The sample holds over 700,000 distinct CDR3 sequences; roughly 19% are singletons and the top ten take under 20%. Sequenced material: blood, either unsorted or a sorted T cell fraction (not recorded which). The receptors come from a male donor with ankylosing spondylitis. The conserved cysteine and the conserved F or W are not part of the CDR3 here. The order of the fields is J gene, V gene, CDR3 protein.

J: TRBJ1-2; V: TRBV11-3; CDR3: ASSLHAGEYGYT
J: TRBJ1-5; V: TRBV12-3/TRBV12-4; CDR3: ASSKGGQVMFQPQH
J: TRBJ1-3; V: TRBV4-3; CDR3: ASSQEGVFGGWRKRNTIY
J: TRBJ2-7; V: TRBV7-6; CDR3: ASSSLRGVSSYEQY
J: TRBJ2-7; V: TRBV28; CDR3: ASSRGLAGEQY
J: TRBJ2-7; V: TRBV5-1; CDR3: ASSDWGRLSYEQY
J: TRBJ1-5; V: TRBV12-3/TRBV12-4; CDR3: ASSPGQGLQPQH
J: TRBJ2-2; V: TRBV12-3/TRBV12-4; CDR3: ASSLKRELF
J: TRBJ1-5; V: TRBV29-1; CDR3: SARDGPNQPQH
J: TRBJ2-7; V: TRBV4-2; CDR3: ASSPIAGETPYEQY
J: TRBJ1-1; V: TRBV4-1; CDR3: ASSQVGLSAAF
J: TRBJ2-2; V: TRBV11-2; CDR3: ASSPRTQTFANTGELF
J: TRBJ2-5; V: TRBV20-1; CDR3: SAMEGHSGGETQY
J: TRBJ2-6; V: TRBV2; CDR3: ASYGANVLT
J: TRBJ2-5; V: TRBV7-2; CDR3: ASRTGYEETQY
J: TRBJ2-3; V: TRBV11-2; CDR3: ASSLGATTQY
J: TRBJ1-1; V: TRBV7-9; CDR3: ASSFFSGNTEAF
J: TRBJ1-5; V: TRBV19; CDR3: ASSKEWVAGNQPQH
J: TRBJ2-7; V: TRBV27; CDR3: ASSPSGLSSYEQY
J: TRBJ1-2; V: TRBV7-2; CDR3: ASSLAGAASNYGYT
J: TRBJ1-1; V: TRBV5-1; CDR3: ASRSGQAMNTEAF
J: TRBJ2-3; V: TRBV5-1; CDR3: ASSLDPSLPGLAGSTDTQY
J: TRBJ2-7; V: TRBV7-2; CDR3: ASSLAPGRQFTYEQY